This is a list of T cell receptor beta chains from one sample in a study of early T cells in non-severe SARS-CoV-2 infection. TCRdb passed the 5' RACE reads through MiXCR, listing each CDR3 protein once. The sample includes tens of thousands of distinct CDR3 sequences, more than 12% of them seen just once. The material was whole blood, obtained at baseline. These receptors all come from an adult who was a healthcare worker with PCR-confirmed SARS-CoV-2 infection or an uninfected control (not recorded which). CDR3s include the opening cysteine and the closing phenylalanine or tryptophan. The D gene is left open where the match is weak. Size values are once, few and many counts, or a class for expanded clones, and some rows have none.

v_call	d_call	clone_size	j_call	cdr3_aa	cdr3_nt
TRBV5-1	TRBD2	NA	TRBJ2-3	CASSLQGTSGVSTDTQYF	TGCGCCAGCAGCCTACAGGGGACTAGCGGGGTTAGCACAGATACGCAGTATTTT
TRBV20-1	NA	few	TRBJ2-5	CSARVLGTWQETQYF	TGCAGTGCTAGAGTACTCGGGACTTGGCAAGAGACCCAGTACTTC
TRBV5-4	NA	few	TRBJ2-6	CASSIGTYGANVLTF	TGTGCCAGCAGCATCGGGACTTATGGGGCCAACGTCCTGACTTTC
TRBV28	NA	NA	TRBJ2-3	CASSSDMSTDTQYF	TGTGCCAGCAGTTCGGATATGAGCACAGATACGCAGTATTTT
TRBV7-9	NA	NA	TRBJ2-7	CASRIGTSQGQYF	TGTGCCAGCAGAATCGGGACTTCCCAAGGGCAGTACTTC
TRBV7-2	TRBD2	few	TRBJ2-2	CASSRGLAGGRGELFF	TGTGCCAGCAGCAGGGGACTAGCGGGAGGACGAGGGGAGCTGTTTTTT
TRBV18	NA	many	TRBJ2-7	CASSPHANEQYF	TGTGCCAGCTCCCCGCACGCGAACGAGCAGTACTTC
TRBV21-1	NA	NA	TRBJ2-3	CASSSLPGLLMDPDTQYF	TGTGCCAGCAGCTCCCTGCCGGGACTTCTGATGGACCCAGATACGCAGTATTTT
TRBV6-1	NA	NA	TRBJ2-1	CATRYNEQFF	TGTGCCACCCGGTACAATGAGCAGTTCTTC
TRBV9	TRBD1	few	TRBJ1-2	CASSPRDSLLYGYTF	TGTGCCAGCAGCCCCCGGGACAGTTTACTTTATGGCTACACCTTC
TRBV18	NA	once	TRBJ1-1	CASSPRSSTEAFF	TGTGCCAGCTCACCACGCAGCTCCACTGAAGCTTTCTTT
TRBV11-2	NA	few	TRBJ1-6	CASSLDRHSPLHF	TGTGCCAGCAGCTTAGACCGGCATTCACCCCTCCACTTT
TRBV20-1	NA	NA	TRBJ2-2	CSAPSGKGAGELFF	TGCAGTGCCCCCTCGGGGAAGGGGGCCGGGGAGCTGTTTTTT
TRBV14	NA	NA	TRBJ2-7	CASSQVSLGRDEQYF	TGTGCCAGCAGCCAAGTCAGTTTGGGCAGAGACGAGCAGTACTTC
TRBV20-1	NA	NA	TRBJ2-7	CSARGLSGAIAYEQYF	TGCAGTGCTAGAGGTCTGTCGGGAGCCATCGCCTACGAGCAGTACTTC
TRBV5-1	TRBD2	many	TRBJ2-5	CASSLARIGTSGSEAKETQYF	TGCGCCAGCAGCTTGGCCCGGATAGGGACTAGCGGGTCCGAGGCTAAAGAGACCCAGTACTTC
TRBV18	TRBD2	many	TRBJ2-2	CASSLAGGGTGELFF	TGTGCCAGCTCACTTGCGGGAGGAGGCACCGGGGAGCTGTTTTTT
TRBV19	NA	few	TRBJ1-2	CASSIGTVPSYTF	TGTGCCAGTAGTATTGGCACCGTCCCAAGCTACACCTTC
TRBV5-1	TRBD2	few	TRBJ2-1	CASSLVPGGQNEQFF	TGCGCCAGCAGCTTGGTGCCGGGAGGACAAAATGAGCAGTTCTTC
TRBV2	TRBD2	many	TRBJ2-3	CASRIGLAGPDTQYF	TGTGCCAGCAGGATCGGACTAGCGGGGCCAGATACGCAGTATTTT
TRBV20-1	TRBD2	many	TRBJ2-1	CSARLAGGGDEQFF	TGCAGTGCGCGACTAGCGGGAGGTGGGGATGAGCAGTTCTTC
TRBV10-3	NA	NA	TRBJ2-2	CAISDRQADTGELFF	TGTGCCATCAGTGACCGACAGGCGGACACCGGGGAGCTGTTTTTT
TRBV5-4	NA	few	TRBJ2-5	CASSLQGTGETQYF	TGTGCCAGCAGCTTGCAGGGGACGGGAGAGACCCAGTACTTC
TRBV3-1	NA	few	TRBJ2-7	CASSQLRRSSYEQYF	TGTGCCAGCAGCCAACTACGCCGGAGCTCCTACGAGCAGTACTTC
TRBV28	NA	many	TRBJ2-1	CASSLSPGFGSSYNEQFF	TGTGCCAGCAGTTTATCCCCTGGGTTCGGTAGCTCCTACAATGAGCAGTTCTTC
TRBV28	NA	NA	TRBJ2-2	CASSAPSLRAELFF	TGTGCCAGCAGTGCACCGTCGCTAAGGGCGGAGCTGTTTTTT
TRBV5-1	NA	many	TRBJ2-7	CASSGGGGWPHEQYF	TGCGCCAGCAGCGGGGGCGGCGGTTGGCCGCACGAGCAGTACTTC
TRBV3-1	TRBD2	NA	TRBJ2-7	CASSPLGGRRSYEQYF	TGTGCCAGCAGCCCCTTAGGCGGGAGGCGCTCCTACGAGCAGTACTTC
TRBV7-9	NA	many	TRBJ1-1	CASSLQGGTEAFF	TGTGCCAGCAGCTTGCAAGGGGGCACTGAAGCTTTCTTT
TRBV3-1	NA	NA	TRBJ2-3	CASSRSADLRTDTQYF	TGTGCCAGCAGCCGATCAGCGGACCTTCGCACAGATACGCAGTATTTT
TRBV27	NA	NA	TRBJ2-7	CASSLGLHYEQYF	TGTGCCAGCAGTTTAGGGCTCCACTACGAGCAGTACTTC
TRBV28	TRBD2	few	TRBJ2-7	CASSSLAGRNYEQYF	TGTGCCAGCAGTTCACTAGCGGGAAGAAACTACGAGCAGTACTTC
TRBV7-8	TRBD1	NA	TRBJ2-2	CASSSSFRTGF	TGTGCCAGCAGCTCGAGTTTCCGGACAGGTTTT
TRBV2	NA	many	TRBJ1-3	CASSEGSSGNTIYF	TGTGCCAGCAGTGAGGGCAGCTCTGGAAACACCATATATTTT
TRBV28	NA	few	TRBJ2-1	CASSSLARNEQFF	TGTGCCAGCAGTTCCTTAGCGCGGAATGAGCAGTTCTTC
TRBV10-3	NA	few	TRBJ2-5	CAISEWKGTQETQYF	TGTGCCATCAGTGAGTGGAAAGGGACGCAAGAGACCCAGTACTTC
TRBV18	NA	few	TRBJ2-7	CASSPPSGGGEQYF	TGTGCCAGCTCACCACCCTCAGGGGGAGGCGAGCAGTACTTC
TRBV29-1	NA	NA	TRBJ1-1	CSGSLGNTEAFF	TGCAGCGGCTCCCTCGGGAACACTGAAGCTTTCTTT
TRBV20-1	NA	NA	TRBJ1-2	CSARVFDGYTF	TGCAGTGCTAGAGTCTTTGATGGCTACACCTTC
TRBV29-1	NA	many	TRBJ2-3	CTFDTQYF	TGCACCTTCGATACGCAGTATTTT
TRBV2	NA	NA	TRBJ1-3	CASSDPGTDSGNTIYF	TGTGCCAGCAGTGATCCAGGAACCGACTCTGGAAACACCATATATTTT
TRBV12-5	NA	few	TRBJ2-1	CASGPGAAYNEQFF	TGTGCTAGTGGGCCAGGGGCTGCCTACAATGAGCAGTTCTTC
TRBV6-4	NA	NA	TRBJ2-3	CASSVALGTDTQYF	TGTGCCAGCAGTGTAGCGCTGGGCACAGATACGCAGTATTTT
TRBV29-1	NA	many	TRBJ2-3	CSVKTQLTTDTQYF	TGCAGCGTCAAGACCCAACTTACCACAGATACGCAGTATTTT
TRBV4-1	TRBD1	NA	TRBJ1-1	CASSPRGGGNTEAFF	TGCGCCAGCAGCCCCCGAGGAGGGGGCAACACTGAAGCTTTCTTT
TRBV9	NA	NA	TRBJ1-2	CASSSRPNYGYTF	TGTGCCAGCAGTTCCCGTCCTAACTATGGCTACACCTTC
TRBV5-1	NA	NA	TRBJ2-7	CASTPESSYEQYF	TGCGCCAGCACCCCCGAAAGCTCCTACGAGCAGTACTTC
TRBV7-9	TRBD2	many	TRBJ2-1	CASSPLAGVEQFF	TGTGCCAGCAGCCCGCTAGCGGGAGTAGAGCAGTTCTTC
TRBV7-6	NA	few	TRBJ2-7	CASSTGTGYEQYF	TGTGCCAGCAGCACCGGGACTGGCTACGAGCAGTACTTC